The 13 T cell receptor beta chains below come from one sample, sequenced in a study of Tregs in tolerant kidney transplant recipients (dated by TCRdb to the late 2010s). This specimen's time point label, per the study, means: 6 months after combined kidney and bone marrow transplant. Related donors were used in the transplants with nonmyeloablative bone marrow transplantation, and mixed chimerism was transient in the human trials. Receptor amplification or capture employed the immunoSEQ multiplex PCR assay. The immuneACCESS repertoire file appears here via TCRdb, limited to in-frame rearrangements. These files lack a portion of the clones; in checked studies, under half of the deficit traces to unresolved V genes, and the cause of the others is not known. The table of this sample itemizes under 30,000 clones. Around 4% of the sample is taken by the ten largest. This specimen was CD4+ T cells from blood (PBMCs), taken 6 months after the transplant. All receptors come from a human patient who received a combined kidney and bone marrow transplant. In transplant recipients, some T cells may be of donor rather than host origin.

About this clone: The CDR3 end falls 3 residues outside the read, so it is completed with the germline J gene. This chain connects TRBV2 to TRBJ1-1, with D hard to call. Germline V lookup: CDR1 SNHLY, CDR2 FYNNEI. Trimming took 5 bases from V and 3 from J, leaving 4 bases between them. The CDR3 extends over 11 amino acids. The CDR3 sequence is CASSLDTEAFF. The DNA read from the CDR3 is TGTGCCAGCAGTTTAGACACTGAA.

Regarding this clone: The CDR3 end falls 3 residues outside the read, so it is completed with the germline J gene. The chain combines TRBV7-6 with TRBJ1-2; TRBD1 matches at 7 bases. V gave up 5 bases and J gave up 4 bases; unmatched junction bases: 7. The CDR3 spans 14 residues. CDR1 and CDR2 from the germline V gene are SGHVS and FNYEAQ. The CDR3 sequence is CASSLSPGGYGYTF. CDR3 bases read: TGTGCCAGCAGCCTCTCCCCAGGGGGCTATGGC. Full variable domain (missing parts from reference TRBV7-6 and TRBJ1-2): GAGVSQSPRYKVTKRGQDVALRCDPISGHVSLYWYRQALGQGPEFLTYFNYEAQQDKSGLPNDRFSAERPEGSISTLTIQRTEQRDSAMYRCASSLSPGGYGYTFGSGTRLTVV.

A note on this clone: The CDR3 end is not reached by the read, which stops 3 residues before it; the germline J gene fills it in. The genes are TRBV6-2 or TRBV6-3 and TRBJ2-1; 10 nucleotides agree with TRBD2. Germline V lookup: CDR1 MNHEY, CDR2 SVGEGT. This CDR3 comprises 15 residues. With 7 bases clipped from V and 5 bases from J, the junction kept 8 bases outside the gene matches. Incomplete CDR3 DNA: TGTGCCAGCACCCCGAGCGGGAGGGCGCACAATGAG. Amino acids: CASTPSGRAHNE. The entire CDR3 reads CASTPSGRAHNEQFF.

Notes on this clone: The CDR3 end is not reached by the read, which stops 3 residues before it; the germline J gene fills it in. The V gene is TRBV7-2, the J gene TRBJ1-6; TRBD1 matches 7 bases. V was clipped by 5 bases and J by 6 bases; unmatched bases: 7. The CDR3 is 15 amino acids. CDR1 is SGHTA and CDR2 is FQGNSA in the germline V gene. CDR3 residues: CASSTGALGNSPLHF. Partial CDR3 DNA: TGTGCCAGCAGCACAGGGGCTTTGGGTAATTCACCC.

On this clone itself: The DNA ends 3 residues before the CDR3 does, and the rest of the CDR3 is filled in from the germline J gene. V usage is TRBV5-1 and J usage is TRBJ2-1; D is ambiguous. Germline CDR1 SGHRS, CDR2 YFSETQ. V dropped 5 bases and J dropped 8 bases, with 17 bases sitting between them. The CDR3 has 14 amino acids. The part of the CDR3 DNA that was read is TGCGCCAGCAGACCCGGTCGAACCCCGGATGAG. It translates to CASRPGRTPDE. The entire CDR3 protein is CASRPGRTPDEQFF.

Details on this clone: The read halts 3 residues ahead of the CDR3 end, with the missing end drawn from the germline J gene. The V and J genes are TRBV7-2 and TRBJ2-3; a possible D gene is TRBD1 (5 bases). The V gene's germline CDR1 is SGHTA and CDR2 FQGNSA. The CDR3 is 15 amino acids. Trimming left V 2 bases short and J 2 bases short, with 11 bases between. The CDR3 DNA, read in part, is TGTGCCAGCAGCTTAATTGCAGGGTTCACAGATACG. Protein: CASSLIAGFTDT. The whole CDR3 is CASSLIAGFTDTQYF.

The DNA read from the CDR3 is TGTGCTAGTGGTTTGTGGCAGGAAAAGACC. It is translated as CASGLWQEKT. The complete CDR3 protein is CASGLWQEKTQYF. The chain is built from TRBV12-5 and TRBJ2-5; D gene uncertain. Read coverage stops 3 residues before the CDR3 terminus; the germline J gene supplies the remainder. The germline V gene encodes CDR1 LGHNT and CDR2 FRNRAP. The CDR3 sequence is 13 residues long. With 2 bases removed from V and 6 bases from J, the gap between germline ends came to 10 bases.

Concerning this clone itself: The read ends 3 residues before the CDR3 terminus; that terminus is restored from the germline J gene. The rearrangement joins TRBV7-2 to TRBJ1-5; D ambiguous. V was cut by 1 base and J by 7 bases, with 8 bases left in between. The germline V gene encodes CDR1 SGHTA and CDR2 FQGNSA. CDR3 length equals 13 residues. The part of the CDR3 DNA that was read is TGTGCCAGCAGCTTAGAAGGCTCACAGCCC. Amino acids: CASSLEGSQP. The whole CDR3 protein reads CASSLEGSQPQHF.

Remarks on this clone: The CDR3 extends 3 residues past the end of the read, so its final part is completed from the germline J gene. The chain has TRBV6-2 or TRBV6-3 and TRBJ2-7; 8 bases fit TRBD1. V shed 2 bases, J shed 2 bases, and the junction held 2 bases outside the gene matches. Germline V gene data show CDR1 as MNHEY and CDR2 as SVGEGT. The CDR3 totals 14 residues. The CDR3 loop reads CASSYRTGPYEQYF. The part of the CDR3 DNA that was read is TGTGCCAGCAGTTACCGGACAGGGCCCTACGAG.

About this clone itself: The CDR3 goes on 3 residues after the read ends, and that part is filled in from the germline J gene. The chain recombines TRBV5-1 with TRBJ2-6; 8 positions agree with TRBD1. The V gene's germline CDR1 is SGHRS and CDR2 YFSETQ. The CDR3 covers 18 residues. Germline trimming cut 3 bases from V and 0 bases from J; bases unmatched to any gene: 8. The part of the CDR3 DNA that was read is TGCGCCAGCAGCTCTGGACAGGGCCTTGTCTCTGGGGCCAACGTC. This codes for CASSSGQGLVSGANV. The full-length CDR3 reads as CASSSGQGLVSGANVLTF.

A note on this clone: Read sequence stops 3 residues before the CDR3 end, and the germline J gene provides the missing end. The chain carries TRBV19 and TRBJ1-1; tentatively, D is TRBD1 (6 bases). The CDR3 extends over 14 amino acids. Trimming cost V 6 bases and J 6 bases, with 17 bases left between them. In germline, CDR1 is LNHDA, CDR2 SQIVND (reference sequence). CDR3 region: CASSPPTGRSEAFF. The sequenced CDR3 bases are TGTGCCAGTAGCCCACCGACAGGTCGATCTGAA.

A remark on this clone: The read halts 3 residues ahead of the CDR3 end, with the missing end drawn from the germline J gene. The gene calls are TRBV2 and TRBJ2-2, with D perhaps matching TRBD1 (6 bases). CDR3 length: 15 amino acids. Germline CDR1 reads SNHLY; CDR2 reads FYNNEI. Trimming stripped 6 bases from V and 4 bases from J, with 15 bases between. CDR3 DNA, as far as it was read: TGTGCCAGCAGCCTCGTGGGGGCGAGCACCGGGGAG. Protein: CASSLVGASTGE. The entire CDR3 sequence reads CASSLVGASTGELFF.

This clone shows up as medium-sized by frequency. The sequenced fragment ends 3 residues before the CDR3 boundary, so the rest is inferred from the germline J gene. This chain connects TRBV5-6 to TRBJ2-5; either TRBD1 or TRBD2 may fit D (5 bases each). Germline V CDR1 and CDR2: SGHDT, YYEEEE. CDR3 size: 14 residues. Trimming took 5 bases from V and 1 from J, leaving 12 bases between them. CDR3 protein: CASRRRQGQETQYF. The covered CDR3 bases are TGTGCCAGCAGACGGAGGCAGGGCCAAGAGACC.